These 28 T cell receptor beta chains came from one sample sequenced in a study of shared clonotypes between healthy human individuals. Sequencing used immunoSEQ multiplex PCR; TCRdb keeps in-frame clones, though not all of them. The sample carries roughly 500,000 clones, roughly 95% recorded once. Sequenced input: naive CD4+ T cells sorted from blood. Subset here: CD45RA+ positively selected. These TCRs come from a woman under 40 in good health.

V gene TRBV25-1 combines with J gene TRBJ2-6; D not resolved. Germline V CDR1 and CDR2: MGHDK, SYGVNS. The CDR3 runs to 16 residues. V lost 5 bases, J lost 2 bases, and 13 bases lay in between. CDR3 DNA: TGTGCCAGCAGTCCCCGATGGGTTCCTGGGGCCAACGTCCTGACTTTC. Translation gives CASSPRWVPGANVLTF.

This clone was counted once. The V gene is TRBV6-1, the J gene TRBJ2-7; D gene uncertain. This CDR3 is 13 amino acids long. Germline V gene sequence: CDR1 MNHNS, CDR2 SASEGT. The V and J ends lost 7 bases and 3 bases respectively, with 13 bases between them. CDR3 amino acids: CASKGSANYEQYF. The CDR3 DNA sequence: TGTGCCAGCAAAGGCAGCGCTAACTACGAGCAGTACTTC.

CDR3 in DNA: TGTGCCAGCAGCTACGAGCAGTACTTC. Its translation is CASSYEQYF. The V gene is TRBV5-4, the J gene TRBJ2-7; unclear D gene. The CDR3 consists of 9 residues. V lost 3 bases and J 5 bases, leaving 0 bases between the germline ends. From germline, CDR1 is SGHNT and CDR2 YYREEE (reference sequence).

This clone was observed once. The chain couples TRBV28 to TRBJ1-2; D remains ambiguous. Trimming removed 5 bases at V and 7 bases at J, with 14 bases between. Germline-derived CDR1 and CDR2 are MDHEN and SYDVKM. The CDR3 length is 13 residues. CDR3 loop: CASSLAGSGGYTF. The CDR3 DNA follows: TGTGCCAGCAGTCTCGCGGGCAGCGGTGGCTACACCTTC.

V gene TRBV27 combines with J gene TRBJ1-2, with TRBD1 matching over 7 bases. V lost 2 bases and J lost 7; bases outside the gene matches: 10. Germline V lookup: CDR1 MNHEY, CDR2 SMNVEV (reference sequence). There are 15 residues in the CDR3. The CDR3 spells CASSLAGTAKRGYTF. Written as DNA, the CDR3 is TGTGCCAGCAGTTTAGCCGGGACAGCCAAACGTGGCTACACCTTC.

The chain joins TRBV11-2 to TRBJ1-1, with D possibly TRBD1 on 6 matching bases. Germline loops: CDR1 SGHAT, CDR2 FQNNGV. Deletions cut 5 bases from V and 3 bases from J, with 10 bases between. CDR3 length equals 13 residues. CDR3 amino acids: CASSPQGYTEAFF. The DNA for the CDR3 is TGTGCCAGCAGCCCACAGGGTTACACTGAAGCTTTCTTT.

CDR3 amino acids: CASTHPGDPREGDTQYF. In nucleotides, the CDR3 is TGTGCCAGCACCCACCCGGGAGACCCGAGGGAAGGAGATACGCAGTATTTT. The chain has TRBV2 and TRBJ2-3, with D perhaps matching TRBD2 (6 bases). CDR3 size: 17 residues. The V and J ends lost 7 bases and 5 bases respectively, with 25 bases between them. CDR1 SNHLY and CDR2 FYNNEI come from the germline V gene.

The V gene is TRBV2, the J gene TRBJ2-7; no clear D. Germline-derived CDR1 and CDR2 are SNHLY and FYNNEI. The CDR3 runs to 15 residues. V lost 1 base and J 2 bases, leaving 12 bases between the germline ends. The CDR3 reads CASSEEWDLAYEQYF. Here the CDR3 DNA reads TGTGCCAGCAGTGAAGAGTGGGATCTAGCCTACGAGCAGTACTTC.

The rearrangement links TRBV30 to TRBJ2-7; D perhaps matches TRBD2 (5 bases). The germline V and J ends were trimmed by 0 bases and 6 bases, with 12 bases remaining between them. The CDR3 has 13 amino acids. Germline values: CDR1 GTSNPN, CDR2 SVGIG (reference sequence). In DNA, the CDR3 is TGTGCCTGGAGTGTTTCCCCCCTAGCCGAGCAGTACTTC. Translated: CAWSVSPLAEQYF.

The CDR3 bases are TGTGCCACCAGCCGACCGCAGACCCCGGGACTAGCGGTTTGGGATGAGCAGTTCTTC. Translating gives CATSRPQTPGLAVWDEQFF. The gene calls are TRBV15 and TRBJ2-1, with 11 nucleotides matching TRBD2. Germline-derived CDR1 and CDR2 are LNHNV and YYDKDF (reference sequence). Trimming took 5 bases from V and 8 from J; bases not matched to a gene: 20. The CDR3 extends over 19 amino acids.

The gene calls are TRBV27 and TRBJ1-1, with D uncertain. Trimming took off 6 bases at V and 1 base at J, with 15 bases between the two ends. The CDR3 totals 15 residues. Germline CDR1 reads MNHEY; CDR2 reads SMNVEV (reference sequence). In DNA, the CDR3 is TGTGCCAGCAGCACCTCACGAACACCGAACACTGAAGCTTTCTTT. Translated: CASSTSRTPNTEAFF.

The CDR3 here is CATSRESGYNSPLHF. CDR3 nucleotides: TGTGCCACCAGCAGAGAATCTGGTTATAATTCACCCCTCCACTTT. This chain joins TRBV15 and TRBJ1-6, with D unresolved. Looked up from germline, CDR1 is LNHNV and CDR2 is YYDKDF (reference sequence). V gave up 0 bases and J gave up 4 bases, with 7 bases separating them. The CDR3 totals 15 residues.

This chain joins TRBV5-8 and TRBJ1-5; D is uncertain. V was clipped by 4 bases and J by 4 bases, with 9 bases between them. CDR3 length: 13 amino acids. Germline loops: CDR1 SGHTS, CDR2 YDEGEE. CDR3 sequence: CASSPMGNQPQHF. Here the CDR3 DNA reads TGTGCCAGCAGCCCCATGGGGAATCAGCCCCAGCATTTT.

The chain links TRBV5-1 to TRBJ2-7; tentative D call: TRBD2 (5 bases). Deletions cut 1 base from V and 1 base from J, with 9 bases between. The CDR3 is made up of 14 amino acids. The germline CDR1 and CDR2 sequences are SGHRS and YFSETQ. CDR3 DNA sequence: TGCGCCAGCAGCTTGCTAGCTGAATCCTACGAGCAGTACTTC. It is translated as CASSLLAESYEQYF.

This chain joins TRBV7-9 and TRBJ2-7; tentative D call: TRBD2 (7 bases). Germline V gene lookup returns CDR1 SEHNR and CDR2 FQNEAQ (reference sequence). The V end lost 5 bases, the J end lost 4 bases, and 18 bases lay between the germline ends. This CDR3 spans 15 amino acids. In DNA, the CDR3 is TGTGCCAGCAGCCAGAGACAAGGGGGAGGGTACGAGCAGTACTTC. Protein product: CASSQRQGGGYEQYF.

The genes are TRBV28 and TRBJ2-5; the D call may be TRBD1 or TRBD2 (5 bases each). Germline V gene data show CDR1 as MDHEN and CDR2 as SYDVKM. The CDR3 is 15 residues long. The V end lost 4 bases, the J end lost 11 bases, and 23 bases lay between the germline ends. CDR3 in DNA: TGTGCCAGCAGTTCGAGGCGCTGGGGACCCTCGGAGCAGTACTTC. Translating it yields CASSSRRWGPSEQYF.

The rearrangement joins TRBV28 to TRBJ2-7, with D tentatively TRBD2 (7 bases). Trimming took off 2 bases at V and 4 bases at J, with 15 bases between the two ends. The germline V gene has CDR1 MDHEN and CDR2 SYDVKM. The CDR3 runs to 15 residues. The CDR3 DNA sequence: TGTGCCAGCAGTTTAGCGGTGGGAGGGGGTTACGAGCAGTACTTC. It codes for CASSLAVGGGYEQYF. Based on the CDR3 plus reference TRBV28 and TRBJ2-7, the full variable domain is DVKVTQSSRYLVKRTGEKVFLECVQDMDHENMFWYRQDPGLGLRLIYFSYDVKMKEKGDIPEGYSVSREKKERFSLILESASTNQTSMYLCASSLAVGGGYEQYFGPGTRLTVT.

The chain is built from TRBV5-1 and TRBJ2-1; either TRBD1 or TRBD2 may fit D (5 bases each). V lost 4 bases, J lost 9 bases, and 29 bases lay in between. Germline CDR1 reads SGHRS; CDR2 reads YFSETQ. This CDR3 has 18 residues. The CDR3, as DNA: TGCGCCAGCAGCATCTCAACCGGGACCGCCAAGTCCAAGGCTGAGCAGTTCTTC. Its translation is CASSISTGTAKSKAEQFF.

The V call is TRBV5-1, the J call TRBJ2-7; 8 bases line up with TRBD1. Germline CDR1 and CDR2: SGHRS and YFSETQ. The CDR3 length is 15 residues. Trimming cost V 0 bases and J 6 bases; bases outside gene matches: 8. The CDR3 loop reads CASSLGQGTPLEQYF. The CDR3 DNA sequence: TGCGCCAGCAGCTTGGGACAGGGGACCCCCCTCGAGCAGTACTTC. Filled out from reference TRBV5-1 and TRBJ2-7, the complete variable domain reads KAGVTQTPRYLIKTRGQQVTLSCSPISGHRSVSWYQQTPGQGLQFLFEYFSETQRNKGNFPGRFSGRQFSNSRSEMNVSTLELGDSALYLCASSLGQGTPLEQYFGPGTRLTVT.

DNA of the CDR3: TGTGCCAGCAGTTACGACAGTAACACTGAAGCTTTCTTT. Protein product: CASSYDSNTEAFF. This chain joins TRBV6-5 and TRBJ1-1; TRBD1 is a possible D gene (5 bases). The CDR3 runs to 13 residues. The V gene lost 2 bases and the J gene lost 2 bases, with 6 bases spanning the gap. Germline loops: CDR1 MNHEY, CDR2 SVGAGI.

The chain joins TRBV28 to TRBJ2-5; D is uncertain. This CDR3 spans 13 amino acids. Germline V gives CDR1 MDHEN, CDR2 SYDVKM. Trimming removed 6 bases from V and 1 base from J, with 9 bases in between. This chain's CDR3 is CASRNFGQETQYF. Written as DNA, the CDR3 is TGTGCCAGCAGGAACTTTGGCCAAGAGACCCAGTACTTC.

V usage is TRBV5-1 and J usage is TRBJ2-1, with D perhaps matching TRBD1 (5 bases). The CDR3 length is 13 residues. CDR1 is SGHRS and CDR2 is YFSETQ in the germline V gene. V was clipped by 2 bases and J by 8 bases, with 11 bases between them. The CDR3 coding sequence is TGCGCCAGCAGCTTTCCAGGGCTGGATGAGCAGTTCTTC. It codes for CASSFPGLDEQFF.

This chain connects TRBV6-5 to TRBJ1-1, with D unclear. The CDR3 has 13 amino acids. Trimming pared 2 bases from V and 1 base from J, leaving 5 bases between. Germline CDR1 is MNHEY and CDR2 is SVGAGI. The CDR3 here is CASSYRWNTEAFF. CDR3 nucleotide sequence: TGTGCCAGCAGTTACAGATGGAACACTGAAGCTTTCTTT.

The CDR3 sequence: CSARRVLRFF. The CDR3 nucleotides are TGCAGTGCTAGGAGGGTTTTGCGGTTCTTC. The chain has TRBV20-1 and TRBJ2-1; D possibly corresponds to TRBD2 (5 bases). The CDR3 has 10 residues. V was shortened by 3 bases and J by 15 bases, with 12 bases between the two germline ends. Germline V gene lookup returns CDR1 DFQATT and CDR2 SNEGSKA (reference sequence).

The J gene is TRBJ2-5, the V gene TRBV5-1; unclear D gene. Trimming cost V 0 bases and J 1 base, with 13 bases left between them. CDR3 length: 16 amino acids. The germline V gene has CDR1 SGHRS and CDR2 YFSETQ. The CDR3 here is CASSLDRDTPQETQYF. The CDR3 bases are TGCGCCAGCAGCTTGGATAGGGATACCCCCCAAGAGACCCAGTACTTC.

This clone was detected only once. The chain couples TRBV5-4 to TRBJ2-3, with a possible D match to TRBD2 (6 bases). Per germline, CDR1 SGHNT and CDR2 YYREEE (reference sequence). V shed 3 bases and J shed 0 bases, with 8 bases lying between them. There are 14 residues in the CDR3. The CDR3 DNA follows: TGTGCCAGCAGCTCCGGGAGTAGCACAGATACGCAGTATTTT. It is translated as CASSSGSSTDTQYF.

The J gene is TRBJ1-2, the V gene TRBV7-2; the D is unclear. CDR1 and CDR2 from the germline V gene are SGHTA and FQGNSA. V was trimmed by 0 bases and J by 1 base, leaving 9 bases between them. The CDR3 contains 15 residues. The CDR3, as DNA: TGTGCCAGCAGCTTAGCGGGCGGGAATAACTATGGCTACACCTTC. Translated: CASSLAGGNNYGYTF.

The CDR3 DNA reads TGCAGTGCTAGCGAATTCTACGAGCAGTACTTC. This sequence encodes CSASEFYEQYF. The rearrangement links TRBV20-1 to TRBJ2-7; D call uncertain. This CDR3 is built from 11 residues. V lost 3 bases to trimming and J lost 3 bases, with 6 bases between them. Germline V gene data show CDR1 as DFQATT and CDR2 as SNEGSKA (reference sequence).